One and the same sample provided the 13 T cell receptor beta chains below, sequenced in a study of shared clonotypes between healthy human individuals. TCRdb's table, derived via immunoSEQ multiplex PCR, lists solely in-frame clones and lacks some. The sample records 900,000 to 1,200,000 clones, around three quarters being singletons. Sequencing used memory CD4+ T cells from PBMCs. Sample subset: CD45RA-negative fraction. The receptors shown here come from a man in his late teens or twenties in good health. Some clones in this sample may be carry-over from other donors' samples.

The V gene is TRBV5-1, the J gene TRBJ2-2; D is possibly TRBD1 (6 bases). This CDR3 region has 15 residues. V shed 1 base and J shed 2 bases, with 9 bases lying between them. Germline loops: CDR1 SGHRS, CDR2 YFSETQ. CDR3 nucleotide sequence: TGCGCCAGCAGCTTGTTCAGGGGCAACACCGGGGAGCTGTTTTTT. The encoded protein is CASSLFRGNTGELFF.

This chain joins TRBV7-8 and TRBJ2-1; the D gene is possibly TRBD2 (5 bases). The CDR3 totals 15 residues. From germline, CDR1 is SGHVS and CDR2 FQNEAQ. V lost 5 bases and J 1 base, leaving 12 bases between the germline ends. The CDR3 protein is CASSLFSGSYNEQFF. CDR3 DNA: TGTGCCAGCAGCCTCTTCTCGGGATCCTACAATGAGCAGTTCTTC.

The V call is TRBV7-9, the J call TRBJ1-5; no clear D. Germline V gives CDR1 SEHNR, CDR2 FQNEAQ (reference sequence). The CDR3 totals 13 residues. The ends were cut back, 1 base at V and 7 bases at J, with 8 bases in the middle. The CDR3 bases are TGTGCCAGCAGCTTAGGCAATGTGCAGCCCCAGCATTTT. It specifies CASSLGNVQPQHF.

The chain links TRBV7-3 to TRBJ2-2; D gene uncertain. This CDR3 has 16 amino acids. Germline V gene sequence: CDR1 SGHTA, CDR2 FQGTGA. Trimming took off 1 base at V and 0 bases at J, with 9 bases between the two ends. CDR3 in amino acids: CASSLNSLSNTGELFF. The CDR3 DNA is TGTGCCAGCAGCTTAAATTCACTGTCGAACACCGGGGAGCTGTTTTTT.

The rearrangement joins TRBV2 to TRBJ1-1, with D possibly being TRBD1 (5 bases). Germline CDR1 and CDR2: SNHLY and FYNNEI. The CDR3 has 13 residues. The ends were cut back, 7 bases at V and 3 bases at J, with 12 bases in the middle. The CDR3, as DNA: TGTGCCAGCACATACCGCAGGGACACTGAAGCTTTCTTT. Protein product: CASTYRRDTEAFF.

The chain combines TRBV5-8 with TRBJ1-5, with a tentative D call TRBD1 (6 bases). The CDR3 extends over 16 amino acids. Germline V gene lookup returns CDR1 SGHTS and CDR2 YDEGEE. V gave up 2 bases and J gave up 0 bases, with 12 bases separating them. The CDR3 loop is CASSFLTGYSNQPQHF. The CDR3 region has the DNA TGTGCCAGCAGCTTCCTGACAGGCTATAGCAATCAGCCCCAGCATTTT.

The table lists this clone with a few counts. The chain uses TRBV30 and TRBJ2-7, with D perhaps TRBD1 (5 bases). CDR1 is GTSNPN and CDR2 is SVGIG in the germline V gene (reference sequence). This CDR3 is built from 15 residues. V lost 0 bases and J lost 4, with 16 bases in between. The CDR3 nucleotides read TGTGCCTGGAGTGTACGGCAGGGCTTGAGATACGAGCAGTACTTC. Its protein product is CAWSVRQGLRYEQYF.

V and J are TRBV5-1 and TRBJ2-7; TRBD2 agrees at 8 bases. The CDR3 runs to 15 residues. Trimming at V came to 2 bases and at J to 0 bases, leaving 4 bases not matched to a gene. Germline values: CDR1 SGHRS, CDR2 YFSETQ. The CDR3 coding sequence is TGCGCCAGCAGCTTCGCTAGCGGGTCCTCCTACGAGCAGTACTTC. This gives the protein CASSFASGSSYEQYF.

The V gene is TRBV28, the J gene TRBJ1-1; D is possibly TRBD1 (5 bases). Germline V gene sequence: CDR1 MDHEN, CDR2 SYDVKM. V was clipped by 1 base and J by 4 bases, with 13 bases between them. The CDR3 runs 15 residues. The CDR3 DNA reads as TGTGCCAGCAGTTTATCGGGGGGGTTGGGCACTGAAGCTTTCTTT. Translated, it gives CASSLSGGLGTEAFF.

This chain links TRBV6-1 with TRBJ2-7; D is unresolved. The V gene lost 9 bases and the J gene lost 2 bases, with 8 bases spanning the gap. CDR3 length equals 11 residues. Germline CDR1 and CDR2: MNHNS and SASEGT. CDR3 protein: CASDGAYEQYF. The CDR3 bases are TGTGCCAGTGATGGGGCCTACGAGCAGTACTTC.

In its sample, this clone was seen a few times. Other DNA sequences from this sample encode an identical CDR3 as well. The chain employs TRBV19 and TRBJ1-5, with TRBD1 as a possible D gene (5 bases). CDR3 length equals 15 residues. Germline V gene sequence: CDR1 LNHDA, CDR2 SQIVND (reference sequence). With 10 bases removed from V and 1 base from J, the gap between germline ends came to 17 bases. DNA of the CDR3: TGTGCCACTAACGCGGACACGACAAGCAATCAGCCCCAGCATTTT. This sequence encodes CATNADTTSNQPQHF.

The chain uses TRBV18 and TRBJ2-7, with 12 bases matching TRBD1. Germline lookup yields CDR1 KGHSH and CDR2 LQKENI. The CDR3 is 14 amino acids. V shed 4 bases and J 4 bases; nucleotides not matched to a gene: 2. CDR3 residues: CASSRGQGAYEQYF. The CDR3 coding sequence is TGTGCCAGCTCACGGGGACAGGGGGCTTACGAGCAGTACTTC.

The genes are TRBV5-1 and TRBJ2-3, with unresolved D. Trimming stripped 3 bases from V and 1 base from J, with 15 bases between. Germline V gene lookup returns CDR1 SGHRS and CDR2 YFSETQ. The CDR3 runs 16 residues. Written as DNA, the CDR3 is TGCGCCAGCAGCTCCGCGACGACATTGGGCACAGATACGCAGTATTTT. Translating gives CASSSATTLGTDTQYF.